The 10 T cell receptor beta chains below all came from one sample that was sequenced in a study of cytomegalovirus exposure and HLA in healthy donors. The PCR used 60 Vbeta and 13 Jbeta primers. Assay used: immunoSEQ multiplex PCR; TCRdb lists only in-frame clones, some missing. The table has 95,000 to 120,000 clones, over 60% seen once. Material: PBMCs. The receptors were gathered from a young man in good health and CMV-seropositive.

V and J are TRBV5-4 and TRBJ1-1, with unresolved D. The CDR3 totals 12 residues. The V gene's germline CDR1 is SGHNT and CDR2 YYREEE (reference sequence). V was trimmed by 4 bases and J by 6 bases, leaving 10 bases between them. CDR3 in amino acids: CASSRLSAEAFF. CDR3 sequence (DNA): TGTGCCAGCAGCCGACTGAGCGCTGAAGCTTTCTTT.

The chain is built from TRBV7-2 and TRBJ1-5; D possibly corresponds to TRBD1 (6 bases). CDR1 is SGHTA and CDR2 is FQGNSA in the germline V gene. Trimming removed 1 base at V and 1 base at J, with 11 bases between. This CDR3 has 16 residues. CDR3 loop: CASSLGPTGSNQPQHF. Here the CDR3 DNA reads TGTGCCAGCAGCTTAGGCCCGACAGGCAGCAATCAGCCCCAGCATTTT.

The chain employs TRBV30 and TRBJ1-6; possibly TRBD1 for D (6 bases). CDR3 size: 18 residues. Germline V gene lookup returns CDR1 GTSNPN and CDR2 SVGIG (reference sequence). Trimming removed 4 bases from V and 0 bases from J, with 19 bases in between. CDR3 nucleotides: TGTGCCTGGAATAAGATCAGGACAGCGAGCTCCTATAATTCACCCCTCCACTTT. Its translation is CAWNKIRTASSYNSPLHF.

V and J are TRBV5-6 and TRBJ2-3; 7 positions agree with TRBD2. The ends lost 0 bases at V and 4 bases at J; junction bases unmatched: 5. CDR3 size: 15 residues. The germline V gene has CDR1 SGHDT and CDR2 YYEEEE. This CDR3 is CASSLDGGSADTQYF. The CDR3 DNA sequence: TGTGCCAGCAGCTTGGACGGGGGGTCCGCAGATACGCAGTATTTT.

The chain couples TRBV10-2 to TRBJ2-5, with TRBD2 identical over 11 bases. V lost 4 bases to trimming and J lost 2 bases; unmatched junction nucleotides: 3. Germline V lookup: CDR1 WSHSY, CDR2 SAAADI. The CDR3 length is 15 residues. The DNA for the CDR3 is TGCGCCAGCAGTGGACTAGCGGGGCATCAAGAGACCCAGTACTTC. As protein: CASSGLAGHQETQYF.

The CDR3 nucleotides read TGTGCCAGCAGTGCTCAGGGTAATTCACCCCTCCACTTT. It is translated as CASSAQGNSPLHF. V is TRBV6-4 and J is TRBJ1-6; maybe TRBD1 (5 bases). This CDR3 contains 13 residues. Per the germline V gene, CDR1 is MRHNA and CDR2 is SNTAGT. The germline V and J ends were trimmed by 4 bases and 6 bases, with 7 bases remaining between them.

The count of this clone is one. The gene calls are TRBV19 and TRBJ1-1; 8 bases fit TRBD1. V lost 5 bases to trimming and J lost 6 bases; unmatched junction nucleotides: 8. The germline gives CDR1 LNHDA, CDR2 SQIVND (reference sequence). The CDR3 consists of 14 residues. This chain's CDR3 is CASSVRGQIAEAFF. The DNA for the CDR3 is TGTGCCAGTAGTGTCAGGGGGCAGATCGCTGAAGCTTTCTTT.

The chain has TRBV6-1 and TRBJ1-5; D is perhaps TRBD1 (5 bases). Trimming took 7 bases from V and 0 from J, leaving 10 bases between them. The germline gives CDR1 MNHNS, CDR2 SASEGT. The CDR3 sequence is 14 residues long. The CDR3 DNA reads TGTGCCAGCAACTCAGGGAATAGCAATCAGCCCCAGCATTTT. Amino acids: CASNSGNSNQPQHF.

The rearrangement uses TRBV19 and TRBJ2-5; no reliable D call. Trimming removed 3 bases from V and 2 bases from J, with 13 bases in between. Germline loops: CDR1 LNHDA, CDR2 SQIVND (reference sequence). CDR3 length equals 15 residues. The CDR3 DNA sequence: TGTGCCAGTAGTATCCGCCGGGTCCCTCAAGAGACCCAGTACTTC. This sequence encodes CASSIRRVPQETQYF.

This chain links TRBV11-2 with TRBJ2-1; 10 bases align to TRBD1. Trimming took 9 bases from V and 7 from J; bases not matched to a gene: 9. The CDR3 loop spans 14 amino acids. CDR1 SGHAT and CDR2 FQNNGV come from the germline V gene. In DNA form, the CDR3 reads TGTGCCAGTGGCCGGGACAGGGGAGGGAATGAGCAGTTCTTC. As protein: CASGRDRGGNEQFF.